The entry below describes one TCR beta chain. Enrolled during active infection, Seattle patients were then followed longitudinally. Trimming took off 0 bases at V and 5 bases at J, with 11 bases between the two ends. The CDR3 loop spans 14 amino acids. The germline V gene encodes CDR1 MNHEY and CDR2 SMNVEV (reference sequence). In the original analysis: Nucleated cell counts were estimated from reference gene primer amplification. The data were produced by immunoSEQ multiplex PCR, yet TCRdb's version contains in-frame clones alone and is incomplete. The D gene and trimming were derived from the DNA, and the V and J assignments and clone size from that table. The top ten hold roughly 6.3% of the sample, which has approximately 89,000 clones, approximately 84% seen once. This entry is derived from a study of blood T cell repertoires in COVID-19. Study-level background: Sites across the United States, Italy and Spain contributed samples from acute and convalescent COVID-19. PBMCs, B-cell-depleted T cells, or T cells provided the cDNA or gDNA that made up the material.

The sample taken for sequencing was peripheral blood. The origin of this receptor is a man in his 70s with COVID-19, enrolled during active disease. The chain employs TRBV27 and TRBJ2-7; no reliable D call. The CDR3 nucleotides read TGTGCCAGCAGTTTATCCGGGTTTAGGAACGAGCAGTACTTC. Translation: CASSLSGFRNEQYF.